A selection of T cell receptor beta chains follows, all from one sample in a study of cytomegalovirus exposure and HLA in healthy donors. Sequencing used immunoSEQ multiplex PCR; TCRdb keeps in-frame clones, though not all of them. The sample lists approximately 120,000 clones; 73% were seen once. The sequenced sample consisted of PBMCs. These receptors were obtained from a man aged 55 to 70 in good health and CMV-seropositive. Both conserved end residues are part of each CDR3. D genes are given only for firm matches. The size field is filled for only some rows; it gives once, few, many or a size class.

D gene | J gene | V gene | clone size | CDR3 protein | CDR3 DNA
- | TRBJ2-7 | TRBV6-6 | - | CASSLGLAHLVEQYF | TGTGCCAGCAGTTTAGGTTTAGCACACTTGGTGGAGCAGTACTTC
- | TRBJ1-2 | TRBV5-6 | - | CASSLGGANYGYTF | TGTGCCAGCAGCTTGGGGGGAGCTAACTATGGCTACACCTTC
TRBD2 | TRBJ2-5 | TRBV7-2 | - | CASSPAGLAGETQYF | TGTGCCAGCAGCCCAGCGGGACTAGCTGGGGAGACCCAGTACTTC
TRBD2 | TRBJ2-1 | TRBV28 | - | CASRHQTGTSGVDEQFF | TGTGCCAGCAGACATCAAACCGGGACTAGCGGGGTCGATGAGCAGTTCTTC
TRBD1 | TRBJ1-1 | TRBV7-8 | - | CASSLWTGSEGTEAFF | TGTGCCAGCAGCTTATGGACAGGGAGTGAAGGCACTGAAGCTTTCTTT
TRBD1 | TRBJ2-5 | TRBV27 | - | CASHRGETQYF | TGTGCCAGCCACAGGGGAGAGACCCAGTACTTC
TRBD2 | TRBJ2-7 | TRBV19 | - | CASSTRRGGSGGRSYEQYF | TGTGCCAGTAGTACCCGAAGAGGGGGGAGCGGGGGCCGCTCCTACGAGCAGTACTTC
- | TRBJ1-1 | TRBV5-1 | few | CASSLDKTGRAEAFF | TGCGCCAGCAGCTTGGATAAAACAGGGAGGGCTGAAGCTTTCTTT
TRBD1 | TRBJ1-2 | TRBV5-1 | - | CASSHGTGVGYTF | TGCGCCAGCAGCCACGGGACAGGGGTTGGCTACACCTTC
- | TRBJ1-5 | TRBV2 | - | CASSVTGTSNQPQHF | TGTGCCAGCAGTGTTACAGGGACGAGCAATCAGCCCCAGCATTTT